The 22 T cell receptor beta chains listed next were all sequenced from one sample in a study of T-cell memory formation after mild COVID-19. TCRdb re-derived calls from the 5' RACE reads in MiXCR, one entry per CDR3 protein. This sample carries 280,000 or so distinct CDR3 sequences, around 8% of them seen once, and the ten largest clones take approximately 23%. Material for sequencing was PBMCs or a T cell subset sorted from them (not recorded which). The receptors stem from a man aged 18 to 35 who had mild COVID-19 (a few samples of this study predate the infection). Cell type and time point are not known.

The J gene is TRBJ2-5, the V gene TRBV2; maybe TRBD2 (6 bases). There are 13 residues in the CDR3. Trimming took 8 bases from V and 5 from J, leaving 15 bases between them. Germline CDR1 SNHLY, CDR2 FYNNEI. The CDR3 spells CASWGVSGETQYF. DNA of the CDR3: TGTGCCAGCTGGGGAGTAAGCGGGGAGACCCAGTACTTC.

This clonotype has at least ten counts. V and J are TRBV9 and TRBJ2-5, with D perhaps matching TRBD1 or TRBD2 (5 bases each). This CDR3 region has 15 residues. Germline CDR1 SGDLS, CDR2 YYNGEE. Trimming removed 3 bases from V and 3 bases from J, with 15 bases in between. This CDR3 reads CASSGTGTAEETQYF. The DNA for the CDR3 is TGTGCCAGCAGCGGCACCGGGACGGCGGAAGAGACCCAGTACTTC. Supplemented by reference TRBV9 and TRBJ2-5, the full variable domain reads DSGVTQTPKHLITATGQRVTLRCSPRSGDLSVYWYQQSLDQGLQFLIQYYNGEERAKGNILERFSAQQFPDLHSELNLSSLELGDSALYFCASSGTGTAEETQYFGPGTRLLVL.

The V and J genes are TRBV5-4 and TRBJ2-1, with 13 positions matching TRBD2. Germline V gene lookup returns CDR1 SGHNT and CDR2 YYREEE (reference sequence). This CDR3 has 15 amino acids. J was trimmed by 5 bases and V by 3 bases; bases with no gene match: 2. CDR3 loop: CASSSGLAGDNEQFF. CDR3 DNA: TGTGCCAGCAGCTCTGGACTAGCGGGGGACAATGAGCAGTTCTTC. The complete variable domain, with remaining parts taken from reference TRBV5-4 and TRBJ2-1, reads ETGVTQSPTHLIKTRGQQVTLRCSSQSGHNTVSWYQQALGQGPQFIFQYYREEENGRGNFPPRFSGLQFPNYSSELNVNALELDDSALYLCASSSGLAGDNEQFFGPGTRLTVL.

The rearrangement links TRBV15 to TRBJ2-1, with 12 bases identical to TRBD2. The CDR3 extends over 17 amino acids. After removal of 2 bases from V and 6 bases from J, the junction contained 8 bases not matched to a gene. Germline V gene data show CDR1 as LNHNV and CDR2 as YYDKDF (reference sequence). CDR3 nucleotide sequence: TGTGCCACCAGCAGACAGTCCGGACTAGCGGGGCCCAATGAGCAGTTCTTC. Encoded protein: CATSRQSGLAGPNEQFF.

This clonotype was detected only a few times. The V gene is TRBV4-2, the J gene TRBJ2-5; either TRBD1 or TRBD2 may fit D (6 bases each). CDR1 and CDR2 (germline): LGHNA, YNFKEQ. This CDR3 is 15 amino acids long. V lost 4 bases to trimming and J lost 4 bases, with 16 bases between them. The CDR3 loop reads CASSPPGGPPETQYF. CDR3 DNA sequence: TGTGCCAGCAGCCCCCCTGGGGGGCCCCCAGAGACCCAGTACTTC.

The chain recombines TRBV6-5 with TRBJ1-2; D ambiguous. CDR1 MNHEY and CDR2 SVGAGI come from the germline V gene. CDR3 length: 11 amino acids. Trimming pared 6 bases from V and 4 bases from J, leaving 6 bases between. In DNA form, the CDR3 reads TGTGCCAGCAGCAACAGCTATGGCTACACCTTC. It yields the protein CASSNSYGYTF.

The chain recombines TRBV12-3 or TRBV12-4 with TRBJ2-3; D gene uncertain. The CDR3 runs to 13 residues. V was clipped by 1 base and J by 6 bases, with 8 bases between them. CDR3 in amino acids: CASSLGTLDTQYF. The CDR3 bases are TGTGCCAGCAGTTTAGGTACGCTGGATACGCAGTATTTT.

This clonotype was seen a few times. The chain joins TRBV12-3 or TRBV12-4 to TRBJ2-7, with a possible D match to TRBD1 (7 bases). V lost 4 bases and J 2 bases, leaving 12 bases between the germline ends. The CDR3 runs 14 residues. The CDR3 DNA sequence: TGTGCCAGCAGTTCGGGGGACAGTCCCTACGAGCAGTACGTC. Translation: CASSSGDSPYEQYV.

In its sample, this clonotype was seen once. The chain employs TRBV3-1 and TRBJ2-5; 7 nucleotides agree with TRBD1. This CDR3 has 15 residues. CDR1 is LGHDT and CDR2 is YNNKEL in the germline V gene (reference sequence). Unmatched junction bases numbered 3, after V lost 1 base and J lost 1 base. CDR3: CASSQGQGPQETQYF. In nucleotides, the CDR3 is TGTGCCAGCAGCCAAGGACAGGGTCCCCAAGAGACCCAGTACTTC.

This clonotype was recorded a few times. The chain has TRBV7-2 and TRBJ2-7; a possible D gene is TRBD2 (7 bases). The CDR3 covers 12 residues. V shed 5 bases and J shed 9 bases, with 14 bases lying between them. Germline CDR1 reads SGHTA; CDR2 reads FQGNSA. The CDR3 protein is CASSLRGGGQYF. CDR3 nucleotides: TGTGCCAGCAGCCTAAGGGGGGGTGGGCAGTACTTC.

The V and J genes are TRBV29-1 and TRBJ1-4; TRBD1 agrees at 8 bases. Germline V gene lookup returns CDR1 SQVTM and CDR2 ANQGSEA. V lost 7 bases and J lost 1; bases outside the gene matches: 2. The CDR3 consists of 13 residues. DNA for the CDR3: TGCAGCGGGGGGACAGGAACTAATGAAAAACTGTTTTTT. This translates into CSGGTGTNEKLFF.

Notes on this clonotype: This sequence may be a read error, since a much larger clone differs from it by one base. This CDR3 reads CASSSRNSPLNF. The CDR3 nucleotides are TGTGCCAGCAGCTCAAGAAATTCACCCCTCAACTTT. This rearrangement joins TRBV7-2 to TRBJ1-6; D ambiguous. The CDR3 consists of 12 residues. From germline, CDR1 is SGHTA and CDR2 FQGNSA.

This clonotype was observed a handful of times. The CDR3 region is CASRGRGQEQYV. Written as DNA, the CDR3 is TGCGCCAGCAGAGGCCGGGGACAGGAGCAGTACGTC. J is TRBJ2-7 and V is TRBV5-1; 7 nucleotides line up with TRBD1. CDR1 is SGHRS and CDR2 is YFSETQ in the germline V gene. The J segment lost 7 bases and the V segment lost 5 bases, leaving 6 bases of the junction unmatched. The CDR3 loop spans 12 amino acids.

This clonotype was found a few times. The chain combines TRBV11-2 with TRBJ2-1; 8 bases fit TRBD2. Trimming cost V 5 bases and J 7 bases; bases outside gene matches: 16. This CDR3 has 17 residues. Looked up from germline, CDR1 is SGHAT and CDR2 is FQNNGV. The CDR3 nucleotides read TGTGCCAGCAGCCCGCTCGGACTAGCCGGGGGTGGTAATGAGCAGTTCTTC. This sequence encodes CASSPLGLAGGGNEQFF.

In its sample, this clonotype was seen a few times. The rearrangement links TRBV30 to TRBJ1-4; 9 nucleotides match TRBD1. CDR1 is GTSNPN and CDR2 is SVGIG in the germline V gene (reference sequence). With V trimmed by 5 bases and J by 5 bases, 9 bases remained unmatched. This CDR3 is 15 amino acids long. The CDR3 loop is CAWYDHRGLNEKLFF. In DNA, the CDR3 is TGTGCCTGGTACGACCACAGGGGGCTGAATGAAAAACTGTTTTTT. Combining the CDR3 with reference TRBV30 and TRBJ1-4 gives the whole variable domain SQTIHQWPATLVQPVGSPLSLECTVEGTSNPNLYWYRQAAGRGLQLLFYSVGIGQISSEVPQNLSASRPQDRQFILSSKKLLLSDSGFYLCAWYDHRGLNEKLFFGSGTQLSVL.

In its sample, this clonotype was seen a few times. The chain has TRBV20-1 and TRBJ2-7, with D perhaps matching TRBD1 (7 bases). The ends were cut back, 6 bases at V and 2 bases at J, with 20 bases in the middle. This CDR3 region has 15 residues. Germline V gives CDR1 DFQATT, CDR2 SNEGSKA (reference sequence). The CDR3 loop reads CSALFQGGSTYEQYV. CDR3 DNA: TGCAGTGCCCTTTTTCAGGGGGGCTCCACCTACGAGCAGTACGTC.

Only a few counts were recorded for this clonotype. The chain has TRBV5-1 and TRBJ2-3; D possibly corresponds to TRBD1 (6 bases). Trimming left V 2 bases short and J 6 bases short, with 13 bases between. In germline, CDR1 is SGHRS, CDR2 YFSETQ. This CDR3 spans 14 amino acids. CDR3 residues: CASSFGQTEDTQYF. As DNA, the CDR3 is TGCGCCAGCAGCTTCGGACAGACAGAGGATACGCAGTATTTT.

The gene calls are TRBV4-1 and TRBJ2-3; no firm D call. The germline V gene encodes CDR1 MGHRA and CDR2 YSYEKL. The CDR3 spans 16 residues. The V and J ends lost 1 base and 1 base respectively, with 12 bases between them. The CDR3 sequence: CASSQVLNGRTDTQYF. The CDR3, as DNA: TGCGCCAGCAGCCAAGTTTTGAACGGGCGCACAGATACGCAGTATTTT.

In this sample, this clonotype turned up many times. The junction departs from germline at one end; a sequencing error may be responsible. The V gene is TRBV7-2, the J gene TRBJ2-7, with 7 bases identical to TRBD2. CDR1 is SGHTA and CDR2 is FQGNSA in the germline V gene. CDR3 length: 13 residues. The CDR3, as DNA: TGTGCCAGCAGCTTAGAAGCGGGGTACGTGCAGTACTTC. Its protein product is CASSLEAGYVQYF.

The chain is built from TRBV20-1 and TRBJ2-5, with 11 bases matching TRBD2. The CDR3 consists of 15 residues. Germline loops: CDR1 DFQATT, CDR2 SNEGSKA (reference sequence). V lost 0 bases and J lost 6; bases outside the gene matches: 6. CDR3 in DNA: TGCAGTGCTAGAGATCAGTCTAGCGGGGGGCAGACCCAGTACTTC. Encoded protein: CSARDQSSGGQTQYF.

This clonotype has just a few counts. J is TRBJ1-1 and V is TRBV12-3 or TRBV12-4; the match to TRBD1 covers 9 bases. The CDR3 extends over 13 amino acids. V lost 7 bases, J lost 7 bases, and 7 bases stayed unmatched. This CDR3 is CASTPTGGIEAFF. The CDR3 coding sequence is TGTGCCAGCACTCCGACAGGGGGAATTGAAGCTTTCTTT.

This clonotype has only a few counts. The V and J genes are TRBV6-6 and TRBJ1-2, with a tentative D call TRBD1 (5 bases). This CDR3 spans 15 amino acids. The V end was cut by 2 bases, the J end by 8 bases, with 18 bases between. Germline V gives CDR1 MNHNY, CDR2 SVGAGI (reference sequence). The DNA of the CDR3 is TGTGCCAGCAGTTACCTCGGGGGGGGATCGGGCGGCTACACCTTC. This encodes CASSYLGGGSGGYTF.